Below, one T cell receptor beta chain is given with its context. Its target antigen remains unknown. No base-level quality is on record; no much larger clone is a single base apart. The data belong to a study of OX40 agonist ivuxolimab in advanced cancers. In the study overall: The costimulatory receptor OX40 (CD134) was targeted by ivuxolimab, a fully human IgG2 agonistic monoclonal antibody. Intravenous ivuxolimab was administered to patients every 2 weeks at six dose levels: 0.01, 0.1, 0.3, 1.5, 3 and 10 mg/kg. Among the roughly 54 dose-escalation patients, about 20 had hepatocellular carcinoma, roughly 15 melanoma, 9 renal cell carcinoma and 9 head and neck cancer. In the dose-escalation cohort, around four fifths of patients were male, and the mean age was approximately 55 years, with a range of 23 to 79. Patients were allowed to have had prior anti-PD-1, anti-PD-L1 or anti-CTLA-4 therapy, and about 40% of the dose-escalation patients had been treated with checkpoint inhibitors. Partial responses occurred in three dose-escalation patients: two with cutaneous melanoma and one with hepatocellular carcinoma. The point of sequencing TCRbeta in the periphery was to test whether ivuxolimab changed TCR sequence diversity and drove clonal T-cell expansion. The monotherapy dose-escalation portion (N ≈ 50 patients) of the phase I ivuxolimab trial is reported in the paper.

Genomic DNA was extracted from sorted cells for sequencing of the TCRbeta CDR3 region. The immunoSEQ Assay was used for sequencing of TCRbeta CDR3 regions. Held by TCRdb, this immuneACCESS table contains in-frame sequences only and omits some clones. Under half of the omission traces to an unresolved V gene where checked; the cause of the rest is unknown. The sample yields more than 2,000 clones; roughly 80% were counted once. 15% to 20% of the sample is taken by the ten largest. There are 14 amino acids in the CDR3, from cysteine to phenylalanine inclusive. CDR3 DNA is the only sequence kept; it has 42 bases, read in frame from the first base. The germline ends are 15 bases apart after V is trimmed by 4 bases and J by 11 bases. CDR1 and CDR2 are drawn from the germline V gene: SNHLY, FYNNEI. Study-wide conclusions, independent of this receptor: Antigen specificity was not determined for the clonally expanded peripheral T cells. On average, CD8+ T cells showed more expanded clones than CD4+ T cells after ivuxolimab. Clonal expansion of both CD4+ and CD8+ blood T cells was observed from baseline to week 6 at doses 0.1 to 3.0 mg/kg. Low levels of normalized T-cell clonal expansion were also seen in some patients who did not respond. In the 0.1-3.0 mg/kg groups, partial responders had among the lowest normalized peripheral clonal expansion, particularly in CD8+ T cells.

Patients with autoimmune disease history or receiving systemic immunosuppression were excluded from the trial. Peripheral blood for TCR sequencing was collected from all dose cohorts at baseline, on cycle 4 day 1, and on cycle 7 day 1. The samples were drawn from a first-in-human, open-label, multicenter phase I dose-escalation trial of ivuxolimab. Adults with locally advanced or metastatic melanoma, renal cell, hepatocellular, or head and neck squamous cell carcinoma were enrolled in the trial. CD4+ and CD8+ T cells were sorted separately from peripheral blood before TCR sequencing. The sequence joins TRBV2 to TRBJ1-6, with TRBD1 as a weak D call on 5 bases. Source: CD4+ or CD8+ T cells sorted from blood, taken in a trial of the OX40 agonist ivuxolimab. This TCR was recovered from an adult with an advanced solid tumor such as melanoma, head and neck, liver or kidney cancer. The DNA is as follows: TGTGCCAGCAGTGTGGGGGACGATGGGACACCCCTCCACTTT. Its translation is CASSVGDDGTPLHF. Joined to the reference TRBV2 and TRBJ1-6 proteins, this CDR3 gives the full variable domain: EPEVTQTPSHQVTQMGQEVILRCVPISNHLYFYWYRQILGQKVEFLVSFYNNEISEKSEIFDDQFSVERPDGSNFTLKIRSTKLEDSAMYFCASSVGDDGTPLHFGNGTRLTVT.